This passage covers 7 T cell receptor beta chains from one sample sequenced in a study of OX40 agonist ivuxolimab in advanced cancers. Clones were sequenced by immunoSEQ multiplex PCR, and TCRdb holds only the in-frame ones, with some missing. The sample lists approximately 59,000 clones; roughly 84% were seen once. Sequencing used CD4+ or CD8+ T cells sorted from blood, obtained in a trial of the OX40 agonist ivuxolimab. The receptor set was obtained from an adult with an advanced solid tumor such as melanoma, head and neck, liver or kidney cancer.

J is TRBJ2-3 and V is TRBV7-3; D may match TRBD1 or TRBD2 (6 bases each). Deletions cut 5 bases from V and 6 bases from J, with 15 bases between. CDR1 and CDR2 (germline): SGHTA, FQGTGA. The CDR3 loop spans 14 amino acids. For the CDR3, the DNA is TGTGCCAGCAGCCTGGGGGGCCAGGTGGATACGCAGTATTTT. Translating gives CASSLGGQVDTQYF.

This clone is a singleton in its sample. V and J are TRBV10-3 and TRBJ2-2; no reliable D call. The germline V gene encodes CDR1 ENHRY and CDR2 SYGVKD. Trimming cost V 4 bases and J 2 bases, with 8 bases left between them. This CDR3 comprises 14 residues. The CDR3 DNA reads as TGTGCCATCAGTGGCCGGCAAAACACCGGGGAGCTGTTTTTT. Translation: CAISGRQNTGELFF.

The chain uses TRBV28 and TRBJ2-3; no definite D call. The germline gives CDR1 MDHEN, CDR2 SYDVKM. V was pared by 3 bases and J by 5 bases, with 6 bases between. CDR3 length: 12 amino acids. In DNA, the CDR3 is TGTGCCAGCAGTTTGTCTCAAGATACGCAGTATTTT. Protein sequence: CASSLSQDTQYF.

The chain joins TRBV5-4 to TRBJ1-1; D possibly corresponds to TRBD1 (5 bases). The length of the CDR3 is 13 residues. CDR1 is SGHNT and CDR2 is YYREEE in the germline V gene (reference sequence). V dropped 4 bases and J dropped 7 bases, with 14 bases sitting between them. The DNA for the CDR3 is TGTGCCAGCAGCGGGGGACCGGGGCTTGAAGCTTTCTTT. This encodes CASSGGPGLEAFF.

This clone was counted once. The CDR3, as DNA: TGTGCCTGGACCTTGGGGGGGACTGGAAACACCATATATTTT. It encodes CAWTLGGTGNTIYF. The genes are TRBV30 and TRBJ1-3; tentative D call: TRBD1 (5 bases). The V gene lost 4 bases and the J gene lost 2 bases, with 12 bases spanning the gap. CDR1 is GTSNPN and CDR2 is SVGIG in the germline V gene (reference sequence). The CDR3 has 14 residues.

V usage is TRBV2 and J usage is TRBJ2-1; 8 nucleotides agree with TRBD2. V shed 4 bases, J shed 7 bases, and the junction held 3 bases outside the gene matches. CDR1 is SNHLY and CDR2 is FYNNEI in the germline V gene. The CDR3 extends over 13 amino acids. This CDR3 is CASSGGLGNEQFF. The CDR3 region has the DNA TGTGCCAGCAGTGGGGGACTAGGGAATGAGCAGTTCTTC.

This clone was detected only once. The rearrangement joins TRBV4-2 to TRBJ2-3; tentatively, D is TRBD1 (6 bases). The CDR3 totals 14 residues. V was cut by 8 bases and J by 2 bases, with 14 bases left in between. Per the germline V gene, CDR1 is LGHNA and CDR2 is YNFKEQ. CDR3: CASGLDRSTDTQYF. CDR3 in DNA: TGTGCCAGCGGTCTAGACAGGTCCACAGATACGCAGTATTTT.